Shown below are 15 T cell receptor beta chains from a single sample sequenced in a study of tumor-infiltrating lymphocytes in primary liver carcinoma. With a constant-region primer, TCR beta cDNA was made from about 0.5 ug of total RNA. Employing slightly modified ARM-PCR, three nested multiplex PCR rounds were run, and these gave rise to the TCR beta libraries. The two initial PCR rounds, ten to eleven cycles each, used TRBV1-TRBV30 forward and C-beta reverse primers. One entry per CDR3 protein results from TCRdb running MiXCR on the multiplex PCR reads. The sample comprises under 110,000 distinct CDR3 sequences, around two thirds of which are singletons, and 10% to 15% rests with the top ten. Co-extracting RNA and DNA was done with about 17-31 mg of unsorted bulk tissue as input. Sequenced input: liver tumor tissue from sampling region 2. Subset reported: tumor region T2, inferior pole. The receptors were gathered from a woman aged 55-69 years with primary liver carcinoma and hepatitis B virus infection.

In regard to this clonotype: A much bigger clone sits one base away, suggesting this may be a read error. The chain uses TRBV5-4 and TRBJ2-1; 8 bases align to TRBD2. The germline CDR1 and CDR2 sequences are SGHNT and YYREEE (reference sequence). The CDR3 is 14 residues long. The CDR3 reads CASSMGDARLASIF. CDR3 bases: TGTGCCAGCAGCATGGGGGATGCGAGACTAGCGTCAATCTTC. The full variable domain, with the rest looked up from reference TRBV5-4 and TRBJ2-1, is ETGVTQSPTHLIKTRGQQVTLRCSSQSGHNTVSWYQQALGQGPQFIFQYYREEENGRGNFPPRFSGLQFPNYSSELNVNALELDDSALYLCASSMGDARLASIFGPGTRLTVL.

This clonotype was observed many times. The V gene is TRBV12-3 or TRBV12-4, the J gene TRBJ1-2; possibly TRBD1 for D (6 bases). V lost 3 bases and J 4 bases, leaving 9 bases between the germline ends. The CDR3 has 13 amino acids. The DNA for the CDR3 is TGTGCCAGCAGTTTTGACAGGAGCTATGGCTACACCTTC. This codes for CASSFDRSYGYTF.

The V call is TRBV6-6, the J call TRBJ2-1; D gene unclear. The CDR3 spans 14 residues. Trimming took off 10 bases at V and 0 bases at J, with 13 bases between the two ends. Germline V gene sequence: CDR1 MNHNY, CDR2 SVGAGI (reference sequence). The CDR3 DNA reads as TGTGCCATCAGAGCTAGGGACTCCTACAATGAGCAGTTCTTC. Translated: CAIRARDSYNEQFF.

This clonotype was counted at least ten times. This CDR3 is CASSAPGGARIYNEQFF. In DNA, the CDR3 is TGTGCCAGCAGTGCACCAGGGGGCGCTCGTATCTACAATGAGCAGTTCTTC. The chain employs TRBV28 and TRBJ2-1; 8 bases line up with TRBD1. CDR1 is MDHEN, CDR2 SYDVKM, per germline. Trimming at V came to 5 bases and at J to 3 bases, leaving 12 bases not matched to a gene. The CDR3 totals 17 residues.

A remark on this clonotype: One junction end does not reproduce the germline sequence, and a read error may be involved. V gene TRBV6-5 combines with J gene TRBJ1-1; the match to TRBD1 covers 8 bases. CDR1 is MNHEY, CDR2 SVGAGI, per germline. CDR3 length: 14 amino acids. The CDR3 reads CTSTGQERNTEAFF. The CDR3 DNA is TGTACCAGCACGGGACAGGAAAGGAACACTGAAGCTTTCTTC.

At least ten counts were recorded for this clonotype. The CDR3 bases are TGCAGCGCCTCGGGGCAGGGAAATACGCAGTATTTT. This gives the protein CSASGQGNTQYF. The rearrangement joins TRBV29-1 to TRBJ2-3, with D possibly called TRBD1 or TRBD2 (5 bases each). Trimming pared 7 bases from V and 7 bases from J, leaving 15 bases between. CDR3 length: 12 amino acids. Germline V gene sequence: CDR1 SQVTM, CDR2 ANQGSEA.

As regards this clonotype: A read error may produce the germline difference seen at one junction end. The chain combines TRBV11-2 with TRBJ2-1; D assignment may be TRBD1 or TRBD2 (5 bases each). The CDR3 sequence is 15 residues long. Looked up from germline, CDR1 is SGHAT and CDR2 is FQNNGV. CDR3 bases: TGTGCCAGCAGCATGCCGGGATTATTGGACAATGAACAGTTCTTC. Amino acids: CASSMPGLLDNEQFF.

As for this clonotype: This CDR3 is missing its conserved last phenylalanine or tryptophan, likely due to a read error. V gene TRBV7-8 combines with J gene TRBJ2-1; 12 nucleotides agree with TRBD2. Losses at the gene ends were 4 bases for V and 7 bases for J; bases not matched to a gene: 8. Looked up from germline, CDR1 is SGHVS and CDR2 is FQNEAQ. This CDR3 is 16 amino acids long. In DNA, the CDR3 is TGTGCCAGCAGCTCCAGGGCTAGCGGGAGGGTGAATGAGCAGTTCGTC. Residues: CASSSRASGRVNEQFV.

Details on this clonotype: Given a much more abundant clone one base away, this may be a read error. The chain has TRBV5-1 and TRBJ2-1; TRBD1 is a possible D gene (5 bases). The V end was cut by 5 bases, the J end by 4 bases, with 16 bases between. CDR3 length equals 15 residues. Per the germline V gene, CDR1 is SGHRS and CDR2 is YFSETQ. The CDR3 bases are TGCGCCAGCAGGACAGCGACTGAGTCGTACAATGAGCAGTTCTTC. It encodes CASRTATESYNEQFF.

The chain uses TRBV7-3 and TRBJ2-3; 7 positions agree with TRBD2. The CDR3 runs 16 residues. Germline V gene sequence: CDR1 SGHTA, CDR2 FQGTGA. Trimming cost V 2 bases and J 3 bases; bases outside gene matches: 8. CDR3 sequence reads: CASSLRPTGGTDTQYF. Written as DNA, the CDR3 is TGTGCCAGCAGCTTACGGCCAACGGGGGGAACAGATACGCAGTATTTT.

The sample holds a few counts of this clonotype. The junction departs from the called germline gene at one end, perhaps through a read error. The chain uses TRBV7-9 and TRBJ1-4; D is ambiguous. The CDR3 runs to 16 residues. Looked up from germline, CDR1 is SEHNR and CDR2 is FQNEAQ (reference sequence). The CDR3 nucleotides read TGTGCCAGCAGCTTAGCGCTGGGTCCGACTAGTGAAAAACTGTTTTTT. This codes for CASSLALGPTSEKLFF.

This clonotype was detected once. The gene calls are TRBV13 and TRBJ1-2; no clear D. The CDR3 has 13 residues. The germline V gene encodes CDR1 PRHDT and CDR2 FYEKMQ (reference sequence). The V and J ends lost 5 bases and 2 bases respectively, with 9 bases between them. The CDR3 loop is CASSPGDNYGYTF. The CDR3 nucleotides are TGTGCCAGCAGCCCAGGAGACAACTATGGCTACACCTTC.

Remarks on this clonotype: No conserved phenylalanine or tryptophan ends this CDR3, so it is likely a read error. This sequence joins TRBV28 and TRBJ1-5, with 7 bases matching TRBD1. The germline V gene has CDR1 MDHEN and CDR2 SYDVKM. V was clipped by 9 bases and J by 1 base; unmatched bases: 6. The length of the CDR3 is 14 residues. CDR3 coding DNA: TGTGCCAGTTTAGGGGGCGTAAGCAATCAGCCCCAGCATTAT. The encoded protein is CASLGGVSNQPQHY.

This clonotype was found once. DNA for the CDR3: TGCAGTGTCATGGGTGGCGGGTCTCAGCCCCAGCATTTT. Its protein is CSVMGGGSQPQHF. The chain uses TRBV20-1 and TRBJ1-5; D is undetermined. CDR1 and CDR2 from the germline V gene are DFQATT and SNEGSKA (reference sequence). The CDR3 has 13 residues. Trimming took 7 bases from V and 6 from J, leaving 16 bases between them.

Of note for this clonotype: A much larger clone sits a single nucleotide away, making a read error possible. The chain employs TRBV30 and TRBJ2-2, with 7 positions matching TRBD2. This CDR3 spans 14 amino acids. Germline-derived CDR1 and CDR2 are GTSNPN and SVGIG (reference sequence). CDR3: CAWSSGVDTGKLFF. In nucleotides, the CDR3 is TGTGCCTGGAGTAGCGGGGTTGACACCGGGAAGCTGTTTTTT.